The source of this T cell receptor beta chain is a study of T cells after yellow fever vaccination. This clonotype came up a few times. The CDR3 covers 9 residues. V was clipped by 4 bases and J by 13 bases, with 8 bases between them. Germline V lookup: CDR1 SGHRS, CDR2 YFSETQ. TCRdb itself ran the 5' RACE reads through MiXCR, one entry per CDR3 protein. The sample holds just over 300,000 distinct CDR3 sequences, roughly 4% seen once. Sequenced here: PBMCs, sampled on the day of the yellow fever booster vaccination. This TCR derives from a man younger than 30 who received the YFV17D yellow fever vaccine. V is TRBV5-1 and J is TRBJ1-2; no clear D. CDR3 in amino acids: CASSMISTF. As DNA, the CDR3 is TGCGCCAGCAGCATGATCAGCACCTTC.